One sample yielded the 11 T cell receptor beta chains listed below, sequenced in a study of blood T cell repertoires in COVID-19. The repertoire was sequenced with immunoSEQ multiplex PCR; TCRdb's copy has only in-frame clones and lacks some. Among 140,000 to 150,000 clones listed, 80% to 90% were seen once. The source material was peripheral blood. All receptors derive from a woman aged 45 to 65 with acute or convalescent COVID-19.

The chain joins TRBV4-2 to TRBJ1-6; possible D gene TRBD1, 5 bases. Deletions cut 0 bases from V and 5 bases from J, with 20 bases between. The CDR3 spans 19 residues. CDR1 and CDR2 from the germline V gene are LGHNA and YNFKEQ. CDR3 sequence (DNA): TGTGCCAGCAGCCAAGATGGGGCGGACCCAACTGGGGATAATTCACCCCTCCACTTT. It yields the protein CASSQDGADPTGDNSPLHF.

The chain recombines TRBV7-6 with TRBJ2-1; 8 bases fit TRBD2. J lost 8 bases, V lost 2 bases, and 14 bases had no gene match. Germline V gene lookup returns CDR1 SGHVS and CDR2 FNYEAQ. The CDR3 is 17 amino acids. The CDR3 nucleotides read TGTGCCAGCAGCTTAACCTCGGCCGGGGGGGGCCGCGATGAGCAGTTCTTC. This gives the protein CASSLTSAGGGRDEQFF.

V and J are TRBV27 and TRBJ1-3, with 10 bases lining up with TRBD1. The length of the CDR3 is 16 residues. Germline trimming cut 0 bases from V and 6 bases from J; bases unmatched to any gene: 5. The V gene's germline CDR1 is MNHEY and CDR2 SMNVEV (reference sequence). CDR3 protein: CASSLSGDRGLNTIYF. The CDR3 nucleotides read TGTGCCAGCAGTTTATCCGGGGACAGGGGCTTAAACACCATATATTTT.

This chain connects TRBV2 to TRBJ1-1, with 7 bases fitting TRBD1. This CDR3 region has 14 residues. J was trimmed by 4 bases and V by 6 bases; bases with no gene match: 8. The germline V gene encodes CDR1 SNHLY and CDR2 FYNNEI. This chain's CDR3 is CASRNAGGGTEAFF. CDR3 bases: TGTGCCAGCAGGAACGCAGGGGGAGGCACTGAAGCTTTCTTT.

With regard to this clone: The final CDR3 position lacks the conserved phenylalanine or tryptophan, pointing to a likely read error. Because the CDR3's place on the DNA is in doubt, the DNA is left out and the CDR3 is given as listed by TCRdb. This chain connects TRBV12-2 to TRBJ1-3. TRBV12-2 is a pseudogene segment. The CDR3 is 12 residues long, ends included. CDR3 region: CASRLNMGGVAP.

The chain uses TRBV5-1 and TRBJ2-2; TRBD1 matches 7 bases. The CDR3 is made up of 14 amino acids. Germline trimming cut 3 bases from V and 6 bases from J; bases unmatched to any gene: 5. Germline CDR1 and CDR2: SGHRS and YFSETQ. The DNA for the CDR3 is TGCGCCAGCAGCTACCAACAGGGGTCCGGGGAGCTGTTTTTT. This sequence encodes CASSYQQGSGELFF. Filled out from reference TRBV5-1 and TRBJ2-2, the complete variable domain reads KAGVTQTPRYLIKTRGQQVTLSCSPISGHRSVSWYQQTPGQGLQFLFEYFSETQRNKGNFPGRFSGRQFSNSRSEMNVSTLELGDSALYLCASSYQQGSGELFFGEGSRLTVL.

This clone was seen a few times. V and J are TRBV9 and TRBJ1-4; no reliable D call. V was pared by 4 bases and J by 7 bases, with 17 bases between. CDR3 length: 15 amino acids. Germline assignment: CDR1 SGDLS and CDR2 YYNGEE. This chain's CDR3 is CASSPWPGVTEKLFF. The CDR3, as DNA: TGTGCCAGCAGCCCGTGGCCCGGGGTTACTGAAAAACTGTTTTTT.

This chain links TRBV2 with TRBJ2-1, with TRBD2 identical over 11 bases. With V trimmed by 10 bases and J by 5 bases, 10 bases remained unmatched. This CDR3 comprises 15 residues. Per the germline V gene, CDR1 is SNHLY and CDR2 is FYNNEI. The CDR3 DNA sequence: TGTGCCACCAAGATGGGACTAGCGGTTAACAATGAGCAGTTCTTC. Translation gives CATKMGLAVNNEQFF.

This clone was observed once. V and J are TRBV6-2 or TRBV6-3 and TRBJ1-1, with D possibly TRBD1 on 5 matching bases. Germline loops: CDR1 MNHEY, CDR2 SVGEGT. V lost 3 bases and J lost 0, with 14 bases in between. The CDR3 spans 16 residues. Here the CDR3 DNA reads TGTGCCAGCAGTTATTTAAGACAGACAATGAACACTGAAGCTTTCTTT. This codes for CASSYLRQTMNTEAFF.

The chain couples TRBV6-8 to TRBJ2-7, with 9 bases fitting TRBD2. V dropped 3 bases and J dropped 5; count of bases not matched to a gene: 8. The germline gives CDR1 MNHGY, CDR2 SAAAGT. The CDR3 loop spans 15 amino acids. CDR3 DNA: TGTGCCAGCAGTTATGAGGTAGCGGGAGCCCACGAGCAGTACTTC. Amino acids: CASSYEVAGAHEQYF.

The chain carries TRBV28 and TRBJ2-4, with TRBD2 matching 7 bases. This CDR3 is built from 14 residues. J lost 2 bases, V lost 11 bases, and 9 bases had no gene match. Germline V lookup: CDR1 MDHEN, CDR2 SYDVKM. CDR3 residues: CACAGVGSKNIQYF. The DNA for the CDR3 is TGTGCCTGTGCGGGGGTAGGGTCCAAAAACATTCAGTACTTC.